This entry lists 17 T cell receptor beta chains sequenced from one sample in a study of early T cells in non-severe SARS-CoV-2 infection (dated by TCRdb to the early 2020s). The library relied on 5' RACE. TCRdb records NextSeq 500 as the sequencer. TCRdb applied fastp at Q25 and MiXCR to the public reads, then kept only in-frame beta chains. Rows with a matching CDR3 protein are joined into one entry that keeps the most common DNA and genes. The sample table shows tens of thousands of distinct CDR3 sequences, and 5% to 7.5% are seen once. The ten largest clones add up to 5.5% to 7.5% of the sample. The material was whole blood, obtained at baseline. All receptors derive from an adult who was a healthcare worker with PCR-confirmed SARS-CoV-2 infection or an uninfected control (not recorded which).

This chain joins TRBV9 and TRBJ1-5; the D is unclear. V was clipped by 1 base and J by 7 bases, with 9 bases between them. Germline CDR1 reads SGDLS; CDR2 reads YYNGEE. CDR3 length equals 13 residues. The CDR3, as DNA: TGTGCCAGCAGCGTAAACAGCATGCAGCCCCAGCATTTT. It yields the protein CASSVNSMQPQHF.

Many counts were recorded for this clonotype. J is TRBJ2-5 and V is TRBV5-4, with TRBD1 as a possible D gene (6 bases). The CDR3 extends over 12 amino acids. V was trimmed by 4 bases and J by 6 bases, leaving 10 bases between them. From germline, CDR1 is SGHNT and CDR2 YYREEE (reference sequence). CDR3 DNA: TGTGCCAGCAGCGCAGGGGAGAAGACCCAGTACTTC. Amino acid sequence: CASSAGEKTQYF. Complete variable domain (other parts from reference TRBV5-4 and TRBJ2-5): ETGVTQSPTHLIKTRGQQVTLRCSSQSGHNTVSWYQQALGQGPQFIFQYYREEENGRGNFPPRFSGLQFPNYSSELNVNALELDDSALYLCASSAGEKTQYFGPGTRLLVL.

This clonotype was detected ten times or more. This CDR3 reads CASSLVPSGGEQFF. Written as DNA, the CDR3 is TGCGCCAGCAGCTTGGTTCCGAGCGGGGGTGAGCAGTTCTTC. The V gene is TRBV5-1, the J gene TRBJ2-1; 8 bases map to TRBD2. This CDR3 comprises 14 residues. With 0 bases clipped from V and 9 bases from J, the junction kept 5 bases outside the gene matches. From germline, CDR1 is SGHRS and CDR2 YFSETQ.

This clonotype was found many times. The chain employs TRBV6-2 or TRBV6-3 and TRBJ2-3; D is uncertain. The germline V gene encodes CDR1 MNHEY and CDR2 SVGEGT. The CDR3 totals 14 residues. V lost 6 bases, J lost 0 bases, and 10 bases lay in between. This CDR3 is CASSPLDSTDTQYF. Here the CDR3 DNA reads TGTGCCAGCAGCCCCTTAGACAGCACAGATACGCAGTATTTT.

The table lists this clonotype with a few counts. The rearrangement links TRBV5-4 to TRBJ2-7; D is perhaps TRBD1 (7 bases). The CDR3 extends over 15 amino acids. Germline CDR1 and CDR2: SGHNT and YYREEE (reference sequence). V gave up 4 bases and J gave up 1 base, with 15 bases separating them. The CDR3 sequence: CASSRKQGTSYEQYF. CDR3 sequence (DNA): TGTGCCAGCAGCCGAAAACAGGGGACTTCCTACGAGCAGTACTTC.

In this sample, this clonotype turned up a few times. The chain carries TRBV7-2 and TRBJ1-2, with 8 positions matching TRBD1. From germline, CDR1 is SGHTA and CDR2 FQGNSA. V was clipped by 1 base and J by 8 bases; unmatched bases: 3. The CDR3 sequence is 13 residues long. The CDR3 region has the DNA TGTGCCAGCAGCTTAGAGTGGACAGGGGGCTACACCTTC. This sequence encodes CASSLEWTGGYTF.

This clonotype showed up just a few times. The chain employs TRBV3-1 and TRBJ2-6; no reliable D call. The germline V gene has CDR1 LGHDT and CDR2 YNNKEL (reference sequence). This CDR3 region has 15 residues. Trimming left V 4 bases short and J 0 bases short, with 7 bases between. CDR3 region: CASSRTPSGANVLTF. CDR3 bases: TGTGCCAGCAGCCGAACCCCCTCTGGGGCCAACGTCCTGACTTTC.

This clonotype has a count of ten or more. This chain joins TRBV7-2 and TRBJ1-5, with D perhaps TRBD1 (5 bases). The CDR3 runs 15 residues. The V and J ends lost 5 bases and 0 bases respectively, with 11 bases between them. The germline V gene has CDR1 SGHTA and CDR2 FQGNSA. The CDR3 DNA follows: TGTGCCAGCAGCGTGACAGTTTATAGCAATCAGCCCCAGCATTTT. Translating gives CASSVTVYSNQPQHF.

The V call is TRBV6-1, the J call TRBJ2-3; D may be TRBD1 (5 bases). The V gene's germline CDR1 is MNHNS and CDR2 SASEGT. This CDR3 is built from 14 residues. The V and J ends lost 6 bases and 5 bases respectively, with 15 bases between them. The CDR3 reads CASRSRELLDTQYF. CDR3 DNA sequence: TGTGCCAGCAGAAGCAGGGAATTGCTAGATACGCAGTATTTT.

The rearrangement uses TRBV11-2 and TRBJ2-7, with D possibly matching TRBD1 (6 bases). CDR3 length equals 13 residues. Germline CDR1 and CDR2: SGHAT and FQNNGV. V lost 5 bases, J lost 6 bases, and 14 bases lay in between. The CDR3 here is CASSTDQGGEQYF. CDR3 in DNA: TGTGCCAGCAGCACAGACCAAGGGGGCGAGCAGTACTTC.

There are many counts of this clonotype. The chain couples TRBV5-1 to TRBJ2-2; D uncertain. The CDR3 runs 16 residues. The V gene's germline CDR1 is SGHRS and CDR2 YFSETQ. V lost 6 bases and J 4 bases, leaving 19 bases between the germline ends. CDR3 nucleotide sequence: TGCGCCAGCAAAACTACAATGGGCACTGGCACCGGGGAGCTGTTTTTT. Its protein product is CASKTTMGTGTGELFF. Complete variable domain (other parts from reference TRBV5-1 and TRBJ2-2): KAGVTQTPRYLIKTRGQQVTLSCSPISGHRSVSWYQQTPGQGLQFLFEYFSETQRNKGNFPGRFSGRQFSNSRSEMNVSTLELGDSALYLCASKTTMGTGTGELFFGEGSRLTVL.

This clonotype was recorded at least ten times. In DNA, the CDR3 is TGCGCCAGCAGCTTGGTCAGAGAGCAGTTCTTC. Protein: CASSLVREQFF. The genes are TRBV5-1 and TRBJ2-1; D not resolved. The CDR3 runs to 11 residues. The V end lost 0 bases, the J end lost 10 bases, and 5 bases lay between the germline ends. CDR1 is SGHRS, CDR2 YFSETQ, per germline.

Only a few counts were recorded for this clonotype. V gene TRBV10-2 combines with J gene TRBJ2-5; 8 bases match TRBD2. The CDR3 contains 15 residues. With V trimmed by 3 bases and J by 1 base, 4 bases remained unmatched. Germline assignment: CDR1 WSHSY and CDR2 SAAADI. DNA for the CDR3: TGCGCCAGCAGTGATAGCGGGGTCCTCCAAGAGACCCAGTACTTC. Its translation: CASSDSGVLQETQYF.

This clonotype has more than one count but fewer than ten. The chain employs TRBV4-2 and TRBJ2-5, with 9 bases lining up with TRBD2. Trimming at V came to 4 bases and at J to 3 bases, leaving 3 bases not matched to a gene. The CDR3 runs to 14 residues. Germline V gives CDR1 LGHNA, CDR2 YNFKEQ. CDR3 amino acids: CASSLERGEETQYF. As DNA, the CDR3 is TGTGCCAGCAGCCTAGAGCGGGGGGAAGAGACCCAGTACTTC.

This clonotype has ten or more counts. The chain recombines TRBV28 with TRBJ2-3; TRBD1 agrees at 12 bases. The germline gives CDR1 MDHEN, CDR2 SYDVKM. The CDR3 consists of 16 residues. V lost 2 bases and J lost 14; bases outside the gene matches: 14. Here the CDR3 DNA reads TGTGCCAGCAGTTTAGGGGACAGGGGGCCTACACCTAGACCGTATTTT. It specifies CASSLGDRGPTPRPYF.

The chain is built from TRBV28 and TRBJ2-3; D might be TRBD1 (6 bases). The CDR3 extends over 13 amino acids. The V end was cut by 10 bases, the J end by 4 bases, with 15 bases between. CDR1 MDHEN and CDR2 SYDVKM come from the germline V gene. CDR3 region: CATQGFRADTQYF. The DNA of the CDR3 is TGTGCCACCCAGGGGTTTCGGGCAGATACGCAGTATTTT.

This clonotype was observed a handful of times. The CDR3 region is CASSLRAPGLSGTEAFF. In DNA, the CDR3 is TGTGCCAGCAGCTTAAGAGCCCCGGGACTCTCGGGAACTGAAGCTTTCTTT. The rearrangement joins TRBV7-2 to TRBJ1-1; TRBD1 might be the D (5 bases). The CDR3 contains 17 residues. V was cut by 2 bases and J by 5 bases, with 21 bases left in between. Looked up from germline, CDR1 is SGHTA and CDR2 is FQGNSA.